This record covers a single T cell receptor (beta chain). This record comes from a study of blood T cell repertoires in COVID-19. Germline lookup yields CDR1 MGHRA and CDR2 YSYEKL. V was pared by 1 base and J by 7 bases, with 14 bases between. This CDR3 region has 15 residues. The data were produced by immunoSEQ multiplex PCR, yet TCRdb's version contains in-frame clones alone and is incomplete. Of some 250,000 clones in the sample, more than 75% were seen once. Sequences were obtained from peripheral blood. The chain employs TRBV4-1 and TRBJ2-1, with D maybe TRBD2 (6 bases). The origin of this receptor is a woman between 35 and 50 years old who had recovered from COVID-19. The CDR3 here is CASSQGVREWNEQFF. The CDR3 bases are TGCGCCAGCAGCCAAGGAGTCCGGGAGTGGAATGAGCAGTTCTTC.